In this sample, the clone carrying this T cell receptor beta chain turned up many times. This record belongs to a study of T cells in Graves' hyperthyroidism and ophthalmopathy. V dropped 4 bases and J dropped 3 bases, with 8 bases sitting between them. This CDR3 region has 12 residues. Germline values: CDR1 SGHTS, CDR2 YDEGEE. TCR beta CDR3 sequences were amplified from RNA transcripts. Primed by the HTBI set, a first-round RT-PCR was run on the TCR CDR3. One entry per CDR3 protein, called by TCRdb with MiXCR from the multiplex PCR reads. The top ten hold roughly an eighth of the sample, which has approximately 430,000 distinct CDR3 sequences, about 15% seen once.

This chain joins TRBV5-8 and TRBJ2-7; D is unresolved. Sequenced: blood. The sequence came from a woman under 30 with Graves' hyperthyroidism. The CDR3 sequence is CASSQSGYEQYF. The CDR3 DNA is TGTGCCAGCAGCCAGTCAGGCTACGAGCAGTACTTC. The full variable domain, rest sourced from reference TRBV5-8 and TRBJ2-7, is EAGVTQSPTHLIKTRGQQATLRCSPISGHTSVYWYQQALGLGLQFLLWYDEGEERNRGNFPPRFSGRQFPNYSSELNVNALELEDSALYLCASSQSGYEQYFGPGTRLTVT.